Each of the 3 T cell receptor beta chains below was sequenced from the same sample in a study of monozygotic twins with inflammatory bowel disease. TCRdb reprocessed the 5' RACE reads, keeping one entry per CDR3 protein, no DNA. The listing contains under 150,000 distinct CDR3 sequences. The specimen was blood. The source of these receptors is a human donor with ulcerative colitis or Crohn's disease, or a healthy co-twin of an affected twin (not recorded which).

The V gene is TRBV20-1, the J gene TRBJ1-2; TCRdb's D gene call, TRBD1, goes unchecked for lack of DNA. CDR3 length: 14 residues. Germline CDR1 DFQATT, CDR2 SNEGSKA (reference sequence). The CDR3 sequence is CSARDLKKGYGYTF.

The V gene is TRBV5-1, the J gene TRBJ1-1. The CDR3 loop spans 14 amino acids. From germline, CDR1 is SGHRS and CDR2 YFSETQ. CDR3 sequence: CASSLVAGSTEAFF. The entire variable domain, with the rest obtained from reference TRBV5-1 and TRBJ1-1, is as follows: KAGVTQTPRYLIKTRGQQVTLSCSPISGHRSVSWYQQTPGQGLQFLFEYFSETQRNKGNFPGRFSGRQFSNSRSEMNVSTLELGDSALYLCASSLVAGSTEAFFGQGTRLTVV.

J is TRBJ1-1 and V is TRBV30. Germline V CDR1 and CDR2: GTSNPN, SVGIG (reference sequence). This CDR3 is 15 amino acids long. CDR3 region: CAGKSRLTVDTEAFF.